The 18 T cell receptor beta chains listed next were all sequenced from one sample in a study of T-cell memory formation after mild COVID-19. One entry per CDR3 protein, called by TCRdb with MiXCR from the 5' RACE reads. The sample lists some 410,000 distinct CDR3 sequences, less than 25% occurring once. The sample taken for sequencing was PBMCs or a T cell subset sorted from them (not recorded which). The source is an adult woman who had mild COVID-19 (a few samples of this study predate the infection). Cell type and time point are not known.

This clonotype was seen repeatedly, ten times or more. As DNA, the CDR3 is TGCAGCGTCCTACAGGGGGGCAATCAGCCCCAGCATTTT. Translated, it gives CSVLQGGNQPQHF. This chain links TRBV29-1 with TRBJ1-5; TRBD1 aligns across 8 bases. The CDR3 consists of 13 residues. With 6 bases clipped from V and 2 bases from J, the junction kept 3 bases outside the gene matches. Germline assignment: CDR1 SQVTM and CDR2 ANQGSEA.

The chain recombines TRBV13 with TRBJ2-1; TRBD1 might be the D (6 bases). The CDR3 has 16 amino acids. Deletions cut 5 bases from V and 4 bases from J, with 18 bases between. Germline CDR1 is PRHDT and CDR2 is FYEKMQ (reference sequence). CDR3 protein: CASSVQGLGQYNEQFF. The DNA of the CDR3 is TGTGCCAGCAGCGTACAGGGTCTAGGACAATACAATGAGCAGTTCTTC.

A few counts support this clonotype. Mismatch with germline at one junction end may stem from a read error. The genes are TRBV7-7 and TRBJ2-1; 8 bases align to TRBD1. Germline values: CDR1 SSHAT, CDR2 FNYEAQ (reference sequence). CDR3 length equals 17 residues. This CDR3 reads CASSPNDRGLSYNEQFF. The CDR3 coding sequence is TGTGCTAGCAGCCCGAATGACAGGGGCTTATCCTACAATGAGCAGTTCTTC. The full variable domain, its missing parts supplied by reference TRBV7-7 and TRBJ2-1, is GAGVSQSPRYKVTKRGQDVTLRCDPISSHATLYWYQQALGQGPEFLTYFNYEAQPDKSGLPSDRFSAERPEGSISTLTIQRTEQRDSAMYRCASSPNDRGLSYNEQFFGPGTRLTVL.

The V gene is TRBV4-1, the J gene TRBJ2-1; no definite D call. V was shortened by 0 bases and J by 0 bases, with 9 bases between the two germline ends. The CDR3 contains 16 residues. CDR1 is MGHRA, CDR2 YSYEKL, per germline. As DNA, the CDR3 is TGCGCCAGCAGCCAAGAGGGGTTTCGCTCCTACAATGAGCAGTTCTTC. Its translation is CASSQEGFRSYNEQFF.

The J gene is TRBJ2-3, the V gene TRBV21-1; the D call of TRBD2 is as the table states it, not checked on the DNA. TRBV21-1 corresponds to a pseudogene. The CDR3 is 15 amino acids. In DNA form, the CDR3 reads TGTGCCAGCACCTCCCGGCATTCTAGCACAGATACGCAGTATTTT. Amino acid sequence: CASTSRHSSTDTQYF.

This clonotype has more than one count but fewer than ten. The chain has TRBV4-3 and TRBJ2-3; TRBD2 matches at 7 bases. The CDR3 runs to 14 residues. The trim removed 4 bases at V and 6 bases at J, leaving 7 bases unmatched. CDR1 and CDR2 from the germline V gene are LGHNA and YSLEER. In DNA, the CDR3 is TGCGCCAGCAGCCGAGAGACTAGCTACGATACGCAGTATTTT. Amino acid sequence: CASSRETSYDTQYF.

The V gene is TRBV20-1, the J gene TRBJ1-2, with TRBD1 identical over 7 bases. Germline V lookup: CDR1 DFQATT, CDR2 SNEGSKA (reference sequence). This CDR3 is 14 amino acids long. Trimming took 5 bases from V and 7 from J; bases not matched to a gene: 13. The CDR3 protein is CSAPGMGQPGGYTF. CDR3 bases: TGCAGTGCTCCGGGAATGGGACAGCCGGGTGGCTACACCTTC.

The CDR3 DNA reads as TGCGCCAGCAGCCCCACGGGGGTAGCGGGGAATGAGCAGTTCTTC. Its translation is CASSPTGVAGNEQFF. This chain joins TRBV5-1 and TRBJ2-1, with 8 positions matching TRBD2. The CDR3 covers 15 residues. CDR1 and CDR2 from the germline V gene are SGHRS and YFSETQ. Trimming cost V 4 bases and J 7 bases; bases outside gene matches: 10.

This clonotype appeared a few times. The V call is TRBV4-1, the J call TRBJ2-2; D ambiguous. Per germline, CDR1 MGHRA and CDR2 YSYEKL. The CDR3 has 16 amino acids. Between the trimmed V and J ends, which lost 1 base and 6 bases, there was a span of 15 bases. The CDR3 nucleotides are TGCGCCAGCAGCCAAGTAGGCAGTCCCATACCCGGGGAGCTGTTTTTT. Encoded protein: CASSQVGSPIPGELFF.

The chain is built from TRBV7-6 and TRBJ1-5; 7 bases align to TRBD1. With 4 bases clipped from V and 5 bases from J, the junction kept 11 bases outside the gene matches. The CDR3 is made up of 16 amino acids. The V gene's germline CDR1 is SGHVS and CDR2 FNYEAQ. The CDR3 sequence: CASSSSGTASYQPQHF. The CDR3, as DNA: TGTGCCAGCAGCTCATCCGGGACAGCCAGTTATCAGCCCCAGCATTTT.

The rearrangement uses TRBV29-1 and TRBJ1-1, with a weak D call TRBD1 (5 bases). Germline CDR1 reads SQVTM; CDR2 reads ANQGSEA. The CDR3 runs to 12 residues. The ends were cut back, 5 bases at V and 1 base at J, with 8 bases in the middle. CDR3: CSVNGGNTEAFF. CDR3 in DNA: TGCAGCGTTAATGGGGGGAACACTGAAGCTTTCTTT.

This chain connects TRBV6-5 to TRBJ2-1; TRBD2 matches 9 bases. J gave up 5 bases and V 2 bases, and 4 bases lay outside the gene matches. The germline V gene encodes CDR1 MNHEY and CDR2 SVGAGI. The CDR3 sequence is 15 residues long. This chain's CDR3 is CASSYGAGGHNEQFF. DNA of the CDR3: TGTGCCAGCAGTTACGGAGCGGGGGGACACAATGAGCAGTTCTTC.

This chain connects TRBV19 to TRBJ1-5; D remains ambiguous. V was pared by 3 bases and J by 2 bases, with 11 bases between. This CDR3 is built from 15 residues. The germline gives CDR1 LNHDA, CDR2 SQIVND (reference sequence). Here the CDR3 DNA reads TGTGCCAGTAGTATTGCGGGTGGGGGCAATCAGCCCCAGCATTTT. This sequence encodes CASSIAGGGNQPQHF.

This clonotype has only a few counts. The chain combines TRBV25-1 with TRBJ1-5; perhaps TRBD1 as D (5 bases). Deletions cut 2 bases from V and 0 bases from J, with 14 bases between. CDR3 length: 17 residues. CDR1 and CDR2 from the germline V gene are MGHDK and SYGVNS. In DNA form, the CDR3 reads TGTGCCAGCAGTGAACCCGACAGTCCGATTAGCAATCAGCCCCAGCATTTT. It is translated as CASSEPDSPISNQPQHF.

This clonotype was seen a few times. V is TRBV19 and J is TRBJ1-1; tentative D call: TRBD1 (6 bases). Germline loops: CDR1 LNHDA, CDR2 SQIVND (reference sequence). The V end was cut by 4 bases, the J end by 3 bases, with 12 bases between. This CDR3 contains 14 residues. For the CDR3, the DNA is TGTGCCAGTAGTAGTACAGGGCTGGACACTGAAGCTTTCTTT. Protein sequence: CASSSTGLDTEAFF.

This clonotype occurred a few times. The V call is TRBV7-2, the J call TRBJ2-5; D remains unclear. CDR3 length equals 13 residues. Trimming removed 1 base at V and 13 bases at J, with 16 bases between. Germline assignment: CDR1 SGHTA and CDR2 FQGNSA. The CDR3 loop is CASSLEAHLHPYF. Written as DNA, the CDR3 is TGTGCCAGCAGCTTAGAAGCCCACCTTCATCCGTACTTC.

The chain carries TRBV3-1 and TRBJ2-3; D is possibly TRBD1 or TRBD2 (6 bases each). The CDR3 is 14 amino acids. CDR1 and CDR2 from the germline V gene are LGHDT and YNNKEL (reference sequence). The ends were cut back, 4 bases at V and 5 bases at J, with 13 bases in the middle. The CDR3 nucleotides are TGTGCCAGCAGCCGCGGGACAATAGGAGATACGCAGTATTTT. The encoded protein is CASSRGTIGDTQYF.

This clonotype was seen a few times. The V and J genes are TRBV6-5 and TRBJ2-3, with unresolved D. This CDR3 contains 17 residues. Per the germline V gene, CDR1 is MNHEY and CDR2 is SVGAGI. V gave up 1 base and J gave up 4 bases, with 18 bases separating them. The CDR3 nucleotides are TGTGCCAGCAGTTACTACCTAATTGGGTCTCCCGCAGATACGCAGTATTTT. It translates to CASSYYLIGSPADTQYF.